These 29 T cell receptor beta chains originate from one sample sequenced in a study of shared clonotypes between healthy human individuals. Some clones are missing from TCRdb's copy, which holds only in-frame ones; the method was immunoSEQ multiplex PCR. The table includes around 2.1 million clones, under 97% detected once. The sample consisted of naive CD4+ T cells sorted from blood. Subset specified: CD45RA+ positively selected. The receptors stem from a man aged 18 to 35 in good health.

The genes are TRBV14 and TRBJ2-7; 11 bases fit TRBD2. The CDR3 has 16 amino acids. J gave up 4 bases and V 6 bases, and 11 bases lay outside the gene matches. Per germline, CDR1 SGHDN and CDR2 FVKESK. The CDR3 DNA reads TGTGCCAGCAGACCCACCGGGACTAGCGGAAGATACGAGCAGTACTTC. It translates to CASRPTGTSGRYEQYF.

The chain carries TRBV18 and TRBJ1-4; D gene uncertain. V shed 6 bases and J shed 6 bases, with 20 bases lying between them. This CDR3 has 16 amino acids. CDR1 is KGHSH, CDR2 LQKENI, per germline. CDR3 DNA: TGTGCCAGCTCCCTTTTCTCCGGGAACATAGATGAAAAACTGTTTTTT. This encodes CASSLFSGNIDEKLFF.

The chain couples TRBV2 to TRBJ2-7; no clear D. The CDR3 spans 11 residues. The V gene lost 7 bases and the J gene lost 6 bases, with 10 bases spanning the gap. CDR1 and CDR2 (germline): SNHLY, FYNNEI. The CDR3 sequence is CASILSREQYF. CDR3 in DNA: TGTGCCAGCATTCTCTCCCGCGAGCAGTACTTC.

V and J are TRBV15 and TRBJ2-3, with D unclear. The germline CDR1 and CDR2 sequences are LNHNV and YYDKDF (reference sequence). Trimming left V 0 bases short and J 1 base short, with 20 bases between. CDR3 length: 19 residues. The CDR3 DNA is TGTGCCACCAGCAGAGATCAAGAAGCAGGAGCCCCTCGCACAGATACGCAGTATTTT. This gives the protein CATSRDQEAGAPRTDTQYF.

Turning to this clone: The identical CDR3 is also encoded by other nucleotide sequences in the sample. The rearrangement uses TRBV6-5 and TRBJ1-6, with D maybe TRBD1 (6 bases). CDR3 length: 15 residues. Between the trimmed V and J ends, which lost 6 bases and 1 base, there was a span of 10 bases. Germline loops: CDR1 MNHEY, CDR2 SVGAGI. The CDR3 spells CASREQGSYNSPLHF. The DNA of the CDR3 is TGTGCCAGCAGGGAACAGGGTTCCTATAATTCACCCCTCCACTTT.

This clone occurred once. The rearrangement links TRBV29-1 to TRBJ1-1; D unresolved. Between the trimmed V and J ends, which lost 8 bases and 1 base, there was a span of 17 bases. The CDR3 is 14 amino acids. The germline V gene has CDR1 SQVTM and CDR2 ANQGSEA. CDR3 sequence (DNA): TGCAGCACTTCAGGAACCTTGCCGAACACTGAAGCTTTCTTT. Protein sequence: CSTSGTLPNTEAFF.

V is TRBV30 and J is TRBJ1-1; D is ambiguous. The CDR3 consists of 13 residues. CDR1 GTSNPN and CDR2 SVGIG come from the germline V gene (reference sequence). V shed 1 base and J shed 4 bases, with 10 bases lying between them. The CDR3 loop is CAWSDSRLTEAFF. The CDR3 DNA reads TGTGCCTGGAGTGATAGCAGACTCACTGAAGCTTTCTTT.

The chain uses TRBV7-2 and TRBJ1-1; 12 bases are shared with TRBD1. CDR3 length equals 17 residues. After removal of 2 bases from V and 5 bases from J, the junction contained 9 bases not matched to a gene. From germline, CDR1 is SGHTA and CDR2 FQGNSA. CDR3 protein: CASSLWGQGAQGTEAFF. The CDR3, as DNA: TGTGCCAGCAGCTTATGGGGACAGGGGGCGCAAGGGACTGAAGCTTTCTTT.

The chain recombines TRBV5-1 with TRBJ1-2; no clear D gene. Trimming cost V 5 bases and J 2 bases, with 16 bases left between them. This CDR3 is built from 15 residues. The germline gives CDR1 SGHRS, CDR2 YFSETQ. CDR3 bases: TGCGCCAGCAGAGGAGAGATGGGCTCAAACTATGGCTACACCTTC. Its translation: CASRGEMGSNYGYTF. The whole variable domain, filled in from reference TRBV5-1 and TRBJ1-2, reads KAGVTQTPRYLIKTRGQQVTLSCSPISGHRSVSWYQQTPGQGLQFLFEYFSETQRNKGNFPGRFSGRQFSNSRSEMNVSTLELGDSALYLCASRGEMGSNYGYTFGSGTRLTVV.

The chain employs TRBV30 and TRBJ1-2; a possible D gene is TRBD1 (6 bases). This CDR3 spans 11 amino acids. Germline CDR1 GTSNPN, CDR2 SVGIG (reference sequence). Trimming stripped 4 bases from V and 10 bases from J, with 13 bases between. The CDR3 is CAWTRTVNYTF. DNA of the CDR3: TGTGCCTGGACCCGGACAGTAAACTACACCTTC.

V usage is TRBV2 and J usage is TRBJ1-6; D uncertain. The germline V gene encodes CDR1 SNHLY and CDR2 FYNNEI. The CDR3 consists of 16 residues. Between the trimmed V and J ends, which lost 4 bases and 5 bases, there was a span of 15 bases. The CDR3 here is CASSVSGGGHNSPLHF. The CDR3, as DNA: TGTGCCAGCAGTGTCTCAGGCGGCGGCCATAATTCACCCCTCCACTTT.

This chain links TRBV7-9 with TRBJ2-2, with TRBD1 matching over 9 bases. This CDR3 is built from 16 residues. CDR1 is SEHNR and CDR2 is FQNEAQ in the germline V gene (reference sequence). Trimming took 3 bases from V and 0 from J; bases not matched to a gene: 2. CDR3 DNA sequence: TGTGCCAGCAGCTTCCGACAGGGGGCGAACACCGGGGAGCTGTTTTTT. Protein sequence: CASSFRQGANTGELFF. Variable domain in full (rest from reference TRBV7-9 and TRBJ2-2): DTGVSQNPRHKITKRGQNVTFRCDPISEHNRLYWYRQTLGQGPEFLTYFQNEAQLEKSRLLSDRFSAERPKGSFSTLEIQRTEQGDSAMYLCASSFRQGANTGELFFGEGSRLTVL.

The chain has TRBV10-3 and TRBJ1-1; D possibly corresponds to TRBD1 (5 bases). The CDR3 loop spans 15 amino acids. Deletions cut 6 bases from V and 3 bases from J, with 17 bases between. Germline V lookup: CDR1 ENHRY, CDR2 SYGVKD. The DNA of the CDR3 is TGTGCCATCAGAGTCCTCCCAGGGCGGGACACTGAAGCTTTCTTT. Encoded protein: CAIRVLPGRDTEAFF.

The chain links TRBV6-5 to TRBJ1-6; D remains ambiguous. V was clipped by 2 bases and J by 6 bases, with 8 bases between them. The CDR3 is made up of 14 amino acids. The germline V gene has CDR1 MNHEY and CDR2 SVGAGI. The CDR3 DNA sequence: TGTGCCAGCAGTTACGTGGTCCGTAATTCACCCCTCCACTTT. This sequence encodes CASSYVVRNSPLHF.

Points on this clone: The same CDR3 arises from other DNA sequences in this sample as well. This chain uses TRBV11-3 with TRBJ2-3; D is ambiguous. The CDR3 length is 12 residues. Germline lookup yields CDR1 SGHNT and CDR2 YENEEA. Trimming removed 3 bases at V and 4 bases at J, with 5 bases between. The CDR3 coding sequence is TGTGCCAGCAGCTTGGGTTCAGATACGCAGTATTTT. This sequence encodes CASSLGSDTQYF.

V usage is TRBV28 and J usage is TRBJ1-5, with D tentatively TRBD1 (6 bases). CDR1 and CDR2 from the germline V gene are MDHEN and SYDVKM. The CDR3 length is 16 residues. V was shortened by 4 bases and J by 3 bases, with 16 bases between the two germline ends. The CDR3, as DNA: TGTGCCAGCAGTTCCTTGGCGGGGGCCCACAATCAGCCCCAGCATTTT. Encoded protein: CASSSLAGAHNQPQHF.

This clone was detected once. The V and J genes are TRBV10-3 and TRBJ2-7; 7 nucleotides agree with TRBD1. Trimming removed 11 bases from V and 1 base from J; junction bases left unmatched: 11. The germline V gene encodes CDR1 ENHRY and CDR2 SYGVKD. This CDR3 is built from 14 residues. CDR3 sequence reads: CAVHRDRGSYEQYF. In DNA, the CDR3 is TGTGCCGTCCACCGGGACAGAGGATCCTACGAGCAGTACTTC.

This sequence joins TRBV27 and TRBJ2-5, with D maybe TRBD2 (6 bases). Trimming removed 4 bases from V and 7 bases from J, with 13 bases in between. Germline-derived CDR1 and CDR2 are MNHEY and SMNVEV (reference sequence). This CDR3 is built from 13 residues. Written as DNA, the CDR3 is TGTGCCAGCAGTTCCCGGGGGACCCCGACCCAGTACTTC. Its protein product is CASSSRGTPTQYF.

The J gene is TRBJ2-5, the V gene TRBV6-6, with 7 positions matching TRBD2. V lost 6 bases to trimming and J lost 5 bases; unmatched junction nucleotides: 12. Germline values: CDR1 MNHNY, CDR2 SVGAGI (reference sequence). The CDR3 sequence is 15 residues long. The CDR3 region is CASSRGAGTTETQYF. The DNA for the CDR3 is TGTGCCAGCAGCCGGGGCGCCGGGACTACGGAGACCCAGTACTTC.

The chain employs TRBV5-1 and TRBJ2-3, with TRBD2 matching over 13 bases. The CDR3 has 17 residues. Germline-derived CDR1 and CDR2 are SGHRS and YFSETQ. The V gene end was trimmed by 3 bases and the J gene end by 4 bases; junction bases not matched to a gene: 8. This CDR3 is CASSSWTSGSLPDTQYF. Here the CDR3 DNA reads TGCGCCAGCAGCTCCTGGACTAGCGGGAGTTTACCAGATACGCAGTATTTT.

This chain links TRBV11-2 with TRBJ2-7; D is perhaps TRBD2 (6 bases). The CDR3 covers 15 residues. Between the trimmed V and J ends, which lost 2 bases and 4 bases, there was a span of 15 bases. Germline assignment: CDR1 SGHAT and CDR2 FQNNGV. This CDR3 reads CASSLTRDSIYEQYF. In DNA, the CDR3 is TGTGCCAGCAGCTTAACCCGGGACTCGATATACGAGCAGTACTTC.

The V call is TRBV6-5, the J call TRBJ2-1, with 7 bases lining up with TRBD2. J lost 7 bases, V lost 2 bases, and 8 bases had no gene match. Germline V gene sequence: CDR1 MNHEY, CDR2 SVGAGI. The CDR3 covers 15 residues. In DNA form, the CDR3 reads TGTGCCAGCAGTTACGCTAGCGGAGCCGGGAATGAGCAGTTCTTC. Protein: CASSYASGAGNEQFF.

The V gene is TRBV4-1, the J gene TRBJ1-3; D is perhaps TRBD1 (5 bases). This CDR3 has 15 amino acids. The germline V and J ends were trimmed by 8 bases and 6 bases, with 20 bases remaining between them. The germline gives CDR1 MGHRA, CDR2 YSYEKL. The CDR3 coding sequence is TGCGCCAGCGGAGACGGGACCTTCTTTTTAAACACCATATATTTT. Its translation is CASGDGTFFLNTIYF.

V usage is TRBV6-6 and J usage is TRBJ2-7, with a possible D match to TRBD1 (7 bases). V was pared by 6 bases and J by 7 bases, with 19 bases between. Germline assignment: CDR1 MNHNY and CDR2 SVGAGI (reference sequence). The CDR3 contains 14 residues. CDR3 nucleotide sequence: TGTGCCAGCAGGTCCGGGAGCAAGACAGGGGAGCAGTACTTC. Its translation: CASRSGSKTGEQYF.

The rearrangement links TRBV30 to TRBJ2-4, with D possibly being TRBD1 or TRBD2 (5 bases each). Per germline, CDR1 GTSNPN and CDR2 SVGIG (reference sequence). The CDR3 spans 16 residues. Trimming cost V 0 bases and J 0 bases, with 12 bases left between them. CDR3 in amino acids: CAWSVLGVSAKNIQYF. The CDR3 coding sequence is TGTGCCTGGAGTGTACTGGGGGTGTCAGCCAAAAACATTCAGTACTTC.

Comment on this clone: The junction shows a germline mismatch at one end, possibly a read error. This rearrangement joins TRBV4-1 to TRBJ1-2; D not resolved. Germline V lookup: CDR1 MGHRA, CDR2 YSYEKL. This CDR3 has 11 amino acids. The DNA for the CDR3 is TGCGCCAGCAACCAAGATGGTGGCTACACCTTC. Its translation: CASNQDGGYTF.

The chain joins TRBV28 to TRBJ1-5; D is unclear. CDR3 size: 15 residues. Germline-derived CDR1 and CDR2 are MDHEN and SYDVKM. Trimming shortened V by 5 bases and J by 2 bases, and 13 bases separated the two germline ends. The DNA of the CDR3 is TGTGCCAGCAGTCTAGAAACGACGGGCAATCAGCCCCAGCATTTT. Its protein product is CASSLETTGNQPQHF.

The chain is built from TRBV4-1 and TRBJ2-3; 8 bases map to TRBD1. The CDR3 runs to 15 residues. Germline loops: CDR1 MGHRA, CDR2 YSYEKL. With V trimmed by 2 bases and J by 5 bases, 6 bases remained unmatched. CDR3 coding DNA: TGCGCCAGCAGCCAATCCTACAGGGGGATAGATACGCAGTATTTT. As protein: CASSQSYRGIDTQYF.

J is TRBJ1-4 and V is TRBV30; D unresolved. The CDR3 extends over 12 amino acids. The V end lost 2 bases, the J end lost 8 bases, and 9 bases lay between the germline ends. Germline CDR1 reads GTSNPN; CDR2 reads SVGIG (reference sequence). The chain's CDR3 is CAWSLLGEKLFF. CDR3 DNA: TGTGCCTGGAGTCTATTAGGGGAAAAACTGTTTTTT.